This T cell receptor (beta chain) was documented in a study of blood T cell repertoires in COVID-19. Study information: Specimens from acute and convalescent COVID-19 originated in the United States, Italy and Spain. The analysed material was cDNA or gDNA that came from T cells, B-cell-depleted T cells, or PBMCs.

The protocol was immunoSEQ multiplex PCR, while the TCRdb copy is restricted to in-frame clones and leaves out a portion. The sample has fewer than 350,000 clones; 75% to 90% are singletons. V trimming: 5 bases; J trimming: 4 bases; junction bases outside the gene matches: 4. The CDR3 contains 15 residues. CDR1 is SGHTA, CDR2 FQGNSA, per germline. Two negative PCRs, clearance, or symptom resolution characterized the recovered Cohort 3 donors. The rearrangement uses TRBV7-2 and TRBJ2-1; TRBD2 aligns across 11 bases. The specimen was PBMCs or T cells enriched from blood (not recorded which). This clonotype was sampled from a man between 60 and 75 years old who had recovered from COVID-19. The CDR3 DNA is TGTGCCAGCAGCCCGGGACTAGCGGTGTACAATGAGCAGTTCTTC. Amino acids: CASSPGLAVYNEQFF.